This T cell receptor beta chain was profiled in a study of blood T cell repertoires in COVID-19 (TCRdb year 2020). For the study in its entirety: Samples covering the acute and convalescent phases of COVID-19 were provided by collaborators in the United States, Italy and Spain. The prospective study material was composed of cDNA or gDNA derived from T cells, B-cell-depleted T cells, or PBMCs. Sample metadata almost always included a de-identified subject ID, COVID-19 status, age in years and sex. HLA class I and class II types, where available, came from metadata supplied by the sample provider rather than from assay-based typing. The samples were drawn from the first 160 participants of the ongoing ImmuneRACE study and from about 1,200 subjects provided by 6 global collaborators. The dataset comprised deeply sampled blood TCRbeta repertoires from subjects exposed to, actively infected with, or recovered from COVID-19. A freely available public database, intended as a resource for researchers studying the immune response to SARS-CoV-2, is where the repertoires were released. What the authors observed across the whole study: Clinical and demographic metadata were provided uncurated, with the amount varying by source and participant.

At one collaborating source in Seattle, patients were enrolled during active infection and were followed longitudinally through the course of disease. Each collaborating institution followed its own protocols to collect whole blood in K2EDTA tubes. For TCRbeta analysis, collaborator samples were shipped as frozen whole blood, as isolated PBMCs, or as DNA extracted from either sample type. Reading from cysteine to phenylalanine, the CDR3 counts 15 amino acids. Left in the record is the CDR3 DNA by itself, 45 bases read in frame from the first base. Reading the germline V gene (reference sequence) gives CDR1 LNHDA and CDR2 SQIVND. V is cut by 9 bases and J by 5 bases, and the space between the germline ends is 22 bases. TCRbeta CDR3 regions were amplified from genomic DNA using the immunoSEQ Assay, a bias-controlled multiplex PCR. Per the authors' processing: Within the assay, amplification of reference gene primers was used to estimate how many nucleated cells each sample contained. To quantify the absolute abundance of each unique TCRbeta CDR3 rearrangement, sequence reads were collapsed and filtered. Productive Simpson clonality was computed per sample as the square root of Simpson's diversity index over productive rearrangements. Entries here come from immuneACCESS through TCRdb and include only in-frame sequences with V and J called. Some clones fail to appear in such tables; in the studies checked, an unresolved V gene covers under half of the shortfall, and the cause of the remainder is unknown. V, J and clone size are taken as reported in that table, and D and trimming were inferred from the DNA itself. The sample data list 300,000 to 400,000 clones, and 85% to 90% of these were observed just once. The top ten clonotypes cover approximately 7.3% of the sample.

Turning to this clone: Its antigen is unknown. Per-base quality was not reported, and no clone a single base away is much larger than it.

The chain couples TRBV19 to TRBJ1-2; perhaps TRBD1 is the D gene, with 6 bases matching. The sample was peripheral blood. This sequence originates from a woman aged 65 to 85 with COVID-19, enrolled during active disease. CDR3 protein: CASRSRRGGMYGYTF. The bases are TGTGCCAGCAGAAGTCGAAGGGGGGGGATGTATGGCTACACCTTC.